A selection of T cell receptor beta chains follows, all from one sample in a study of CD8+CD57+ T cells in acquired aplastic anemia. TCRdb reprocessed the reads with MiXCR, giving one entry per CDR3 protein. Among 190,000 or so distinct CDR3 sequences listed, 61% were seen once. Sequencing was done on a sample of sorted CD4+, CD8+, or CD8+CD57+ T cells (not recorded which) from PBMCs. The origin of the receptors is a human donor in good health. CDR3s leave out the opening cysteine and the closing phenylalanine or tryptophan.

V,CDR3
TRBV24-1,ATSPRTGANVLT
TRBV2,ASRTGLQPQH
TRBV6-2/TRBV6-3,ASSWTGNTEAF
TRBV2,ASSLVGWNQETQY
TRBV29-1,SLVTSGLNYGYT
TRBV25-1,ASSREGSSYGYT
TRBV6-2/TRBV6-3,ASRQGGGSKGSPLH
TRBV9,ASSPRGGAGEQY
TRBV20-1,SARDPRQGFHEQY
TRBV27,ASSGGGRVYNEQF
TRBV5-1,ASTLGSGTPSNYGYT
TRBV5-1,ASSLEGPRGETQY
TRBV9,ASSAGTSGTTYEQY
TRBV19,ASSIASTGVGNEQF
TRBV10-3,AISGWTARFHTEAF
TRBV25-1,ASSELGGDLAGELF
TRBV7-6,ASSPGTANTEAF
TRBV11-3,ASSQDRGHRNTEAF
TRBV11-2,ASSLIPGNYNEQF
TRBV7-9,ASSPNPGTGSGERLF
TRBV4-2,ASSQTGSPYNEQF
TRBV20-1,SASTGGTTS
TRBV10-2,ASSAGVDYGYT
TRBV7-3,ASSFGEGQLYEQY
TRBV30,AWRALAGIYNEQF
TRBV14,ASSTGTDANTEAF
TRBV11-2,ASSLVRGMNTEAF
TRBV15,ATSRGWSSNQPQH